The entry below gives a single T cell receptor (beta chain) sequence along with its context. Its antigen is as yet unknown. This record belongs to a study of cytomegalovirus exposure and HLA in healthy donors. Overall study context: From about 200 million T cells, an earlier analysis saw roughly 110 million unique TCR beta sequences. Overall study results and limits: The study flagged around 150 TCR beta chains as cytomegalovirus-associated. Most TCR sequences were seen very rarely across donors, but some public TCRs occurred in many. About 87% or about 30% of the time was how often most TCR beta V segments were productive, according to an earlier analysis.

13 Jbeta primers and 60 Vbeta primers were used for the PCR. The method was immunoSEQ multiplex PCR; TCRdb's version includes in-frame clones alone and lacks a portion of them. The sample shows some 90,000 clones, approximately 80% of them seen only once. CDR1 is LNHDA and CDR2 is SQIVND in the germline V gene (reference sequence). V was pared by 9 bases and J by 0 bases, with 9 bases of the junction left unmatched. The CDR3 length is 16 residues. The TCR comes from a man aged 25-40 years in good health and CMV-seropositive. The J gene is TRBJ1-4, the V gene TRBV19; 8 bases are a match to TRBD1. What was sequenced was PBMCs. CDR3 sequence: CASRDRGRATNEKLFF. The CDR3, as DNA: TGTGCCAGCCGCGACAGGGGAAGAGCAACTAATGAAAAACTGTTTTTT.